A selection of T cell receptor beta chains follows, all from one sample in a study of blood T cell repertoires in COVID-19. This table comes from immunoSEQ multiplex PCR, and its TCRdb copy is limited to in-frame clones, with some not included. The sample lists over 200,000 clones, about 85% occurring once. Sequencing input: peripheral blood. Receptors were obtained from a woman older than 75 with active or convalescent COVID-19. Both conserved end residues are part of each CDR3. The D gene is left open where the match is weak. Only part of the rows carry a size: once, few, many, or a class if the clone is expanded.

d_call | j_call | clone_size | v_call | cdr3_nt | cdr3_aa
- | TRBJ2-3 | - | TRBV19 | TGTGCCAGTAGTATGTTGCTAGCTGGGAGTACAGATACGCAGTATTTT | CASSMLLAGSTDTQYF
TRBD2 | TRBJ2-7 | - | TRBV3-1/TRBV3-2 | TGTGCCAGCAGCCAAGGTTATCGGAGGGAGGGTTCCTACGAGCAGTACTTC | CASSQGYRREGSYEQYF
- | TRBJ2-7 | - | TRBV6-4 | TGTGCCAGCATTTACAGGGTCTACGAGCAGTACTTC | CASIYRVYEQYF
- | TRBJ2-3 | - | TRBV6-2/TRBV6-3 | TGTGCCAGCAGTTACGACCGGACAACTAGCACAGATACGCAGTATTTT | CASSYDRTTSTDTQYF
- | TRBJ2-3 | few | TRBV11-2 | TGTGCCAGCAGCCCCGGGGGGCTAACAAGCGACACAGATACGCAGTATTTT | CASSPGGLTSDTDTQYF
TRBD1 | TRBJ2-5 | - | TRBV6-1 | TGTGCCAGCAGCCGAGCGAGGCAGGGGGCTGAGACCCAGTACTTC | CASSRARQGAETQYF
TRBD2 | TRBJ2-7 | - | TRBV5-4 | TGTGCCAGCAGCTTGGCAGCGGGAGGGTTCTACGAGCAGTACTTC | CASSLAAGGFYEQYF
- | TRBJ1-1 | - | TRBV27 | TGTGCCAGCAGTTTTTCAGGATCGAACACTGAAGCTTTCTTT | CASSFSGSNTEAFF
TRBD2 | TRBJ2-7 | - | TRBV4-3 | TGCGCCAGCAGCCAAGATCAGGGTAGCGGGAGAGTCAACGAGCAGTACTTC | CASSQDQGSGRVNEQYF
- | TRBJ1-1 | - | TRBV28 | TGTGCCATCCTCCCCCCACTAGAGAACACTGAAGCTTTCTTT | CAILPPLENTEAFF
- | TRBJ1-4 | - | TRBV5-5 | TGTGCCAGCAGCTTAGGCGCGCCTGCTACAGGGGAAAAACTGTTTTTT | CASSLGAPATGEKLFF
TRBD2 | TRBJ2-6 | - | TRBV4-1 | TGCGCCAGCAGCCAAGGGAGTCCGATAGCGGGCTCTGGGGCCAACGTCCTGACTTTC | CASSQGSPIAGSGANVLTF
- | TRBJ2-7 | few | TRBV28 | TGTGCCAGCAGTTTTGGAGGACGGTCCTACGAGCAGTACTTC | CASSFGGRSYEQYF
- | TRBJ2-2 | - | TRBV4-2 | TGTGCCAGCAGCCAATTCGGGGGCACCGGGGAGCTGTTTTTT | CASSQFGGTGELFF
TRBD1 | TRBJ2-7 | - | TRBV7-9 | TGTGCCAGCAGCCTCTGGGACAGGGGCGACGAGCAGTACTTC | CASSLWDRGDEQYF
TRBD1 | TRBJ2-2 | - | TRBV29-1 | TGCAGCGTTGTTCCGGGACAGGGGACCGGGGAGCTGTTTTTT | CSVVPGQGTGELFF
TRBD2 | TRBJ2-3 | - | TRBV9 | TGTGCCAGCAGCGTATTGCTAGCGGGAGGGCCTGGCACAGATACGCAGTATTTT | CASSVLLAGGPGTDTQYF
- | TRBJ2-7 | - | TRBV19 | TGTGCCAGTAGTCAACCGGGACAAACCTACGAGCAGTACTTC | CASSQPGQTYEQYF
- | TRBJ2-1 | - | TRBV5-1 | TGCGCCAGCAGGCGTACTGACAACAATGAGCAGTTCTTC | CASRRTDNNEQFF